The rows below give T cell receptor beta chains drawn from one sample of a study of T-cell reconstitution after alpha-beta-depleted transplantation in children. TCRdb analysed the PCR reads with MiXCR anew, one entry per CDR3 protein. Among 450,000 to 550,000 distinct CDR3 sequences listed, about an eighth were seen once. The material sequenced was PBMCs, mostly from graft donor cells, taken 180 days after TCRalphabeta/CD19-depleted stem cell transplant. The receptor source for this set is a female patient aged 2-15 years who had a stem cell transplant for aplastic anemia, so the T cells may come from the graft donor. CDR3s leave out the opening cysteine and the closing phenylalanine or tryptophan. Fields, in order: J gene, V gene, CDR3 protein.

TRBJ2-5 | TRBV12-5 | ASGLTPGPKETQY
TRBJ2-5 | TRBV4-2 | ASSQENGLETQY
TRBJ1-5 | TRBV20-1 | SAPVGNQPQH
TRBJ2-3 | TRBV10-3 | AISDPWRGADTQY
TRBJ2-2 | TRBV6-2/TRBV6-3 | AVLAGRFPGDLF
TRBJ1-2 | TRBV14 | ASSLTGALNYGYT
TRBJ2-1 | TRBV18 | ASSQGQGAPSEQF
TRBJ2-7 | TRBV25-1 | ASAGSSYEQY
TRBJ1-1 | TRBV25-1 | ASSDPTSPAVITF
TRBJ2-1 | TRBV12-3/TRBV12-4 | ASSLTSGNYNEQF
TRBJ2-1 | TRBV11-2 | ASSLGGLAREAYNEQF
TRBJ1-1 | TRBV20-1 | SARAPDRLTTEAF
TRBJ1-2 | TRBV20-1 | SARDRGQGVYGYT